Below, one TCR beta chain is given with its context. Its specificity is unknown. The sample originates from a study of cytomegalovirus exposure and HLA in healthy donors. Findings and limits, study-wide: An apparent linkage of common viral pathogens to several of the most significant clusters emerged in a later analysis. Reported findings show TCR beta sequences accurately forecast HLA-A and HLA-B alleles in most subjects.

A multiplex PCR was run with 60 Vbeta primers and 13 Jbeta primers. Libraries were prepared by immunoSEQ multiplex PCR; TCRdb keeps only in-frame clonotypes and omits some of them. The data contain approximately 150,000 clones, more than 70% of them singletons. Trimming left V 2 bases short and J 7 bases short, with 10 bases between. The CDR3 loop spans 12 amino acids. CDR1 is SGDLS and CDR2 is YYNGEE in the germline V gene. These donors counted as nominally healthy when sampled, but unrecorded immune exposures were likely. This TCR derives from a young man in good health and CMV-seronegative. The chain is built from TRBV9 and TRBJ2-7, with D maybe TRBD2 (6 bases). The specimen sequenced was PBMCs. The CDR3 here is CASSVTGTEQYF. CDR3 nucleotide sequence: TGTGCCAGCAGCGTTACCGGGACTGAGCAGTACTTC. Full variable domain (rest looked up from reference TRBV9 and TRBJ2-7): DSGVTQTPKHLITATGQRVTLRCSPRSGDLSVYWYQQSLDQGLQFLIQYYNGEERAKGNILERFSAQQFPDLHSELNLSSLELGDSALYFCASSVTGTEQYFGPGTRLTVT.